One sample yielded the 26 T cell receptor beta chains listed below, sequenced in a study of T cells in Graves' hyperthyroidism and ophthalmopathy. Amplified TCR beta CDR3 regions came from RNA transcripts. TCR CDR3 regions were first amplified by RT-PCR with HTBI primers. MiXCR was run by TCRdb on the multiplex PCR reads, yielding one entry per CDR3 protein. The sample has 600,000 to 800,000 distinct CDR3 sequences; about 35% are singletons. The sample consisted of blood. Receptor source: a woman aged 35 to 49 with Graves' hyperthyroidism.

This clonotype was seen at least ten times. The chain couples TRBV20-1 to TRBJ2-7, with TRBD1 matching 10 bases. Germline V gene lookup returns CDR1 DFQATT and CDR2 SNEGSKA (reference sequence). V dropped 3 bases and J dropped 2; count of bases not matched to a gene: 4. The CDR3 extends over 14 amino acids. The CDR3 is CSASGDRGTYEQYF. In nucleotides, the CDR3 is TGCAGTGCTAGCGGGGACAGGGGCACCTACGAGCAGTACTTC.

The sample holds a few counts of this clonotype. At one end, the junction sequence differs from germline, possibly due to a read error. The V call is TRBV10-3, the J call TRBJ1-2; D remains ambiguous. Germline V gives CDR1 ENHRY, CDR2 SYGVKD. The length of the CDR3 is 15 residues. The CDR3 sequence: CASSSRTVAGYGYTF. In DNA form, the CDR3 reads TGTGCCAGCAGTTCCCGGACCGTAGCGGGCTATGGCTACACCTTC.

This clonotype was observed a few times. The chain joins TRBV2 to TRBJ2-3; TRBD2 agrees at 10 bases. The V gene end was trimmed by 6 bases and the J gene end by 1 base; junction bases not matched to a gene: 10. The CDR3 is 17 amino acids. Germline V lookup: CDR1 SNHLY, CDR2 FYNNEI. CDR3 sequence (DNA): TGTGCCAGCAGCCCCAGCGGGGGGGCAACGGGCACAGATACGCAGTATTTT. Its protein product is CASSPSGGATGTDTQYF.

This clonotype was detected ten times or more. This chain connects TRBV7-2 to TRBJ1-6; the D is unclear. CDR3 length: 13 residues. Trimming removed 1 base from V and 8 bases from J, with 6 bases in between. CDR1 SGHTA and CDR2 FQGNSA come from the germline V gene. CDR3 bases: TGTGCCAGCAGCTTAGTTCGTGATTCACCCCTCCACTTT. Translation: CASSLVRDSPLHF.

This clonotype was detected only a few times. The CDR3 sequence: CASSYGHLINSPLHF. For the CDR3, the DNA is TGTGCCAGCAGTTACGGACACTTGATCAATTCACCCCTCCACTTT. The chain joins TRBV7-2 to TRBJ1-6, with D perhaps TRBD1 (5 bases). Germline-derived CDR1 and CDR2 are SGHTA and FQGNSA. V dropped 6 bases and J dropped 7 bases, with 16 bases sitting between them. The CDR3 spans 15 residues. Full variable domain (outside the CDR3, taken from reference TRBV7-2 and TRBJ1-6): GAGVSQSPSNKVTEKGKDVELRCDPISGHTALYWYRQSLGQGLEFLIYFQGNSAPDKSGLPSDRFSAERTGGSVSTLTIQRTQQEDSAVYLCASSYGHLINSPLHFGNGTRLTVT.

This clonotype was counted at least ten times. CDR3 bases: TGTGCCAGCAGCCAATACAGGGGCGGGGGCTACGAGCAGTACTTC. Translation: CASSQYRGGGYEQYF. The V gene is TRBV7-2, the J gene TRBJ2-7; possibly TRBD1 or TRBD2 for D (7 bases each). CDR3 length: 15 residues. Germline assignment: CDR1 SGHTA and CDR2 FQGNSA. The V end lost 5 bases, the J end lost 3 bases, and 17 bases lay between the germline ends.

About this clonotype itself: This may come from a read error, since a much larger clone is one base off. The chain recombines TRBV15 with TRBJ2-5; D unresolved. Germline CDR1 and CDR2: LNHNV and YYDKDF (reference sequence). The CDR3 runs 13 residues. The CDR3 region is CASSSPSQEAQYF. CDR3 coding DNA: TGTGCCAGCAGTTCCCCCTCGCAAGAGGCCCAGTACTTC.

V and J are TRBV7-8 and TRBJ2-3; no clear D. CDR1 and CDR2 from the germline V gene are SGHVS and FQNEAQ. V dropped 5 bases and J dropped 3 bases, with 6 bases sitting between them. This CDR3 has 12 residues. The CDR3 protein is CASSRRTDTQYF. CDR3 sequence (DNA): TGTGCCAGCAGCCGACGGACAGATACGCAGTATTTT.

This clonotype was observed a few times. The chain links TRBV5-8 to TRBJ2-2; the D gene is possibly TRBD1 (5 bases). This CDR3 contains 15 residues. Germline V gene sequence: CDR1 SGHTS, CDR2 YDEGEE. Trimming pared 4 bases from V and 5 bases from J, leaving 15 bases between. CDR3 residues: CASSHVRAPTGELFF. CDR3 DNA: TGTGCCAGCAGCCACGTCAGGGCACCTACCGGGGAGCTGTTTTTT. Drawing the rest from reference TRBV5-8 and TRBJ2-2, the complete variable domain is EAGVTQSPTHLIKTRGQQATLRCSPISGHTSVYWYQQALGLGLQFLLWYDEGEERNRGNFPPRFSGRQFPNYSSELNVNALELEDSALYLCASSHVRAPTGELFFGEGSRLTVL.

On this clonotype: A much more abundant neighbour one base away suggests this may be a read error. The rearrangement links TRBV2 to TRBJ1-2; maybe TRBD1 (5 bases). Germline CDR1 reads SNHLY; CDR2 reads FYNNEI. V was pared by 1 base and J by 10 bases, with 22 bases between. This CDR3 is 16 amino acids long. CDR3 region: CASSEESAGPTDVYTF. The CDR3 bases are TGTGCCAGCAGTGAAGAGTCCGCAGGGCCCACGGATGTCTACACCTTC.

A few counts support this clonotype. V is TRBV9 and J is TRBJ1-4, with 9 bases lining up with TRBD1. The germline V gene encodes CDR1 SGDLS and CDR2 YYNGEE. The ends lost 5 bases at V and 8 bases at J; junction bases unmatched: 10. The CDR3 spans 15 residues. DNA of the CDR3: TGTGCCAGCAGTTCTTCCTCCGGGACAGGGGAAAAACTGTTTTTT. Amino acids: CASSSSSGTGEKLFF.

Many counts were recorded for this clonotype. The gene calls are TRBV19 and TRBJ1-2; TRBD1 might be the D (6 bases). Germline V CDR1 and CDR2: LNHDA, SQIVND (reference sequence). The CDR3 is 12 residues long. Trimming stripped 4 bases from V and 8 bases from J, with 11 bases between. As DNA, the CDR3 is TGTGCCAGTAGTACCCCAGGGGAGGGCTACACCTTC. This translates into CASSTPGEGYTF.

This clonotype has a handful of counts. The rearrangement links TRBV2 to TRBJ1-4; the match to TRBD1 covers 8 bases. Germline V gives CDR1 SNHLY, CDR2 FYNNEI. Trimming took 6 bases from V and 17 from J; bases not matched to a gene: 8. The CDR3 has 11 residues. This chain's CDR3 is CASSPDRAIFF. The CDR3 DNA reads as TGTGCCAGCAGCCCGGACAGGGCCATATTTTTT.

This clonotype was recorded a few times. The V gene is TRBV12-3 or TRBV12-4, the J gene TRBJ2-5; 9 bases are shared with TRBD1. CDR3 length equals 14 residues. With 1 base clipped from V and 4 bases from J, the junction kept 1 base outside the gene matches. The CDR3 is CASSLGTGAETQYF. The DNA of the CDR3 is TGTGCCAGCAGTTTAGGGACAGGGGCAGAGACCCAGTACTTC.

This clonotype was found many times. This chain joins TRBV15 and TRBJ1-5; perhaps TRBD1 as D (6 bases). Germline CDR1 reads LNHNV; CDR2 reads YYDKDF (reference sequence). The CDR3 consists of 16 residues. The V end lost 4 bases, the J end lost 3 bases, and 16 bases lay between the germline ends. The CDR3 loop is CATSKGEVSLNQPQHF. The DNA for the CDR3 is TGTGCCACCAGCAAGGGGGAAGTTTCACTCAATCAGCCCCAGCATTTT. The variable domain in full, completed from reference TRBV15 and TRBJ1-5, reads DAMVIQNPRYQVTQFGKPVTLSCSQTLNHNVMYWYQQKSSQAPKLLFHYYDKDFNNEADTPDNFQSRRPNTSFCFLDIRSPGLGDTAMYLCATSKGEVSLNQPQHFGDGTRLSIL.

The rearrangement uses TRBV5-1 and TRBJ2-2; a weak D match, TRBD2 (6 bases). This CDR3 spans 14 amino acids. CDR1 and CDR2 (germline): SGHRS, YFSETQ. V was cut by 4 bases and J by 6 bases, with 13 bases left in between. The CDR3 coding sequence is TGCGCCAGCAGCGGAGCTAGCGAACCCGGGGAGCTGTTTTTT. Translated, it gives CASSGASEPGELFF. The entire variable domain, with the rest obtained from reference TRBV5-1 and TRBJ2-2, is as follows: KAGVTQTPRYLIKTRGQQVTLSCSPISGHRSVSWYQQTPGQGLQFLFEYFSETQRNKGNFPGRFSGRQFSNSRSEMNVSTLELGDSALYLCASSGASEPGELFFGEGSRLTVL.

Many counts were recorded for this clonotype. J is TRBJ1-2 and V is TRBV3-1, with D unresolved. Germline V gene lookup returns CDR1 LGHDT and CDR2 YNNKEL (reference sequence). The CDR3 length is 12 residues. Trimming removed 1 base at V and 2 bases at J, with 2 bases between. The CDR3, as DNA: TGTGCCAGCAGCCAAGTAAACTATGGCTACACCTTC. Translation: CASSQVNYGYTF.

Concerning this clonotype: A read error may explain this, as a much larger clone is one base away. This chain connects TRBV11-1 to TRBJ2-7, with TRBD2 identical over 11 bases. The CDR3 has 16 amino acids. Per the germline V gene, CDR1 is SGHAT and CDR2 is FQDESV (reference sequence). In DNA form, the CDR3 reads TGTGCCAGCAGCTTAGGCCTAGCGGGAGGCCACTACGGGCAGTACTTC. Amino acids: CASSLGLAGGHYGQYF.

This clonotype was seen more than once but under ten times. This chain links TRBV9 with TRBJ2-5, with D hard to call. CDR3 length: 14 residues. V shed 3 bases and J shed 4 bases, with 13 bases lying between them. CDR1 SGDLS and CDR2 YYNGEE come from the germline V gene. CDR3 sequence reads: CASSARSMVETQYF. CDR3 bases: TGTGCCAGCAGCGCCCGCTCAATGGTAGAGACCCAGTACTTC. Together with reference TRBV9 and TRBJ2-5, the CDR3 gives the full variable domain: DSGVTQTPKHLITATGQRVTLRCSPRSGDLSVYWYQQSLDQGLQFLIQYYNGEERAKGNILERFSAQQFPDLHSELNLSSLELGDSALYFCASSARSMVETQYFGPGTRLLVL.

This clonotype was observed a handful of times. The chain combines TRBV18 with TRBJ1-2; TRBD1 aligns across 7 bases. Trimming at V came to 3 bases and at J to 6 bases, leaving 10 bases not matched to a gene. CDR3 length equals 15 residues. The germline CDR1 and CDR2 sequences are KGHSH and LQKENI. For the CDR3, the DNA is TGTGCCAGCTCACCCTACGAGACAGGGCTGGATGGCTACACCTTC. This translates into CASSPYETGLDGYTF.

Points on this clonotype: It may be a read error: a sequence one base away is much more abundant. The V and J genes are TRBV19 and TRBJ1-1, with D possibly TRBD1 on 5 matching bases. This CDR3 is built from 14 residues. Germline loops: CDR1 LNHDA, CDR2 SQIVND (reference sequence). The V gene lost 6 bases and the J gene lost 6 bases, with 17 bases spanning the gap. As DNA, the CDR3 is TGTGCCAGTAGGCAAGAGGCGGGGGTCCCTGAAGCTTTCTTT. Translated: CASRQEAGVPEAFF.

V is TRBV9 and J is TRBJ2-7, with TRBD2 matching 8 bases. Germline V lookup: CDR1 SGDLS, CDR2 YYNGEE. Losses at the gene ends were 3 bases for V and 6 bases for J; bases not matched to a gene: 14. The CDR3 has 16 amino acids. The CDR3 here is CASSASIAGSPLEQYF. The CDR3 nucleotides are TGTGCCAGCAGCGCTTCTATAGCGGGATCCCCCCTCGAGCAGTACTTC.

With regard to this clonotype: This may be a read error, as it is one base from a much larger clone. The chain employs TRBV29-1 and TRBJ2-7, with D tentatively TRBD1 or TRBD2 (7 bases each). This CDR3 contains 15 residues. Looked up from germline, CDR1 is SQVTM and CDR2 is ANQGSEA. CDR3 amino acids: CSVEEGRGGSYEQHF. The CDR3 bases are TGCAGCGTTGAAGAGGGCAGGGGGGGCTCCTACGAGCAGCACTTC.

Remarks on this clonotype: A much larger clone differs by one base, so this may be a read error. In this CDR3 the conserved last residue, phenylalanine or tryptophan, is missing, so a read error is likely. This sequence joins TRBV5-1 and TRBJ1-1, with D possibly matching TRBD1 (6 bases). The V end lost 4 bases, the J end lost 5 bases, and 18 bases lay between the germline ends. This CDR3 is built from 15 residues. Looked up from germline, CDR1 is SGHRS and CDR2 is YFSETQ. This chain's CDR3 is CASSGSYRDRTEAFL. CDR3 bases: TGCGCCAGCAGCGGATCATACAGGGATCGAACTGAAGCTTTCCTT.

To note about this clonotype: A much larger clonotype is one base distant, so this may be a read error. This chain connects TRBV20-1 to TRBJ1-4; D is undetermined. The germline V and J ends were trimmed by 6 bases and 0 bases, with 11 bases remaining between them. The CDR3 has 14 amino acids. Germline lookup yields CDR1 DFQATT and CDR2 SNEGSKA (reference sequence). The chain's CDR3 is CSAGRRSTNEKLFF. The CDR3 nucleotides read TGCAGTGCGGGAAGACGGTCAACTAATGAAAAACTGTTTTTT.

V gene TRBV2 combines with J gene TRBJ2-2, with TRBD1 identical over 9 bases. The germline V gene has CDR1 SNHLY and CDR2 FYNNEI. With V trimmed by 7 bases and J by 7 bases, 13 bases remained unmatched. This CDR3 region has 16 residues. As DNA, the CDR3 is TGTGCCAGCACGGCAGATGGACAGGGGAGAAGCGGGGAGCTGTTTTTT. Its protein is CASTADGQGRSGELFF.